What follows are 24 T cell receptor beta chains derived from one specimen sequenced in a study of blood T cells in healthy people across ages. Primed by a sample-barcoded 5' primer and a J-beta primer mix, a second PCR proceeded for 7 to 11 cycles. TCRdb re-called the 5' RACE reads with MiXCR, one entry per CDR3 protein. This table has approximately 800,000 distinct CDR3 sequences, 55% to 65% appearing once. Material for sequencing was blood. The receptors were gathered from a young man in good health.

The chain is built from TRBV12-3 or TRBV12-4 and TRBJ1-4, with TRBD1 matching over 8 bases. Trimming took 9 bases from V and 6 from J; bases not matched to a gene: 6. CDR3 length: 13 amino acids. CDR3 loop: CASKQGVDEKLFF. The CDR3 DNA reads TGTGCCAGTAAACAGGGGGTGGATGAAAAACTGTTTTTT.

The rearrangement links TRBV11-1 to TRBJ2-1; D may be TRBD2 (5 bases). Germline V gives CDR1 SGHAT, CDR2 FQDESV (reference sequence). Trimming removed 5 bases at V and 8 bases at J, with 7 bases between. The CDR3 covers 11 residues. In DNA, the CDR3 is TGTGCCAGCAGCCAGAGGGATGAGCAGTTCTTC. Amino acids: CASSQRDEQFF.

This chain joins TRBV20-1 and TRBJ2-1; weak D call: TRBD2 (5 bases). Germline CDR1 DFQATT, CDR2 SNEGSKA (reference sequence). This CDR3 contains 12 residues. V shed 3 bases and J shed 7 bases, with 10 bases lying between them. In DNA, the CDR3 is TGCAGTGCTAGCGGGGTTCGGAATGAGCAGTTCTTC. Translating it yields CSASGVRNEQFF.

This clonotype has just a few counts. This chain uses TRBV15 with TRBJ1-4; D remains unclear. Trimming took 0 bases from V and 7 from J, leaving 12 bases between them. Germline CDR1 LNHNV, CDR2 YYDKDF (reference sequence). This CDR3 comprises 15 residues. For the CDR3, the DNA is TGTGCCACCAGCAGAGACTTCCGAGCGGGTGAAAAACTGTTTTTT. Translating it yields CATSRDFRAGEKLFF. Full variable domain (missing parts from reference TRBV15 and TRBJ1-4): DAMVIQNPRYQVTQFGKPVTLSCSQTLNHNVMYWYQQKSSQAPKLLFHYYDKDFNNEADTPDNFQSRRPNTSFCFLDIRSPGLGDTAMYLCATSRDFRAGEKLFFGSGTQLSVL.

The gene calls are TRBV12-3 or TRBV12-4 and TRBJ2-1; D might be TRBD1 (6 bases). This CDR3 is built from 15 residues. V gave up 5 bases and J gave up 4 bases, with 15 bases separating them. The CDR3 protein is CASSPGDALYNEQFF. DNA for the CDR3: TGTGCCAGCAGTCCAGGGGACGCCCTTTACAATGAGCAGTTCTTC.

This clonotype was counted only a few times. This chain joins TRBV7-6 and TRBJ1-1, with 8 bases identical to TRBD1. Germline CDR1 is SGHVS and CDR2 is FNYEAQ. Trimming removed 5 bases from V and 10 bases from J; junction bases left unmatched: 6. This CDR3 has 12 amino acids. The CDR3 is CASSLGTGGAFF. CDR3 in DNA: TGTGCCAGCAGCCTCGGGACAGGTGGAGCTTTCTTT.

The chain's CDR3 is CASSRLGVAESQYF. In DNA, the CDR3 is TGTGCCAGCAGCCGGCTTGGGGTAGCGGAGTCCCAGTACTTC. The gene calls are TRBV5-4 and TRBJ2-7; weak D call: TRBD2 (6 bases). The V end was cut by 4 bases, the J end by 10 bases, with 21 bases between. Germline-derived CDR1 and CDR2 are SGHNT and YYREEE (reference sequence). This CDR3 has 14 amino acids.

This sequence joins TRBV20-1 and TRBJ2-1; D remains ambiguous. The germline V gene encodes CDR1 DFQATT and CDR2 SNEGSKA (reference sequence). With 0 bases removed from V and 4 bases from J, the gap between germline ends came to 7 bases. There are 13 residues in the CDR3. The CDR3 DNA reads as TGCAGTGCTAGAGATTCGGAATACAATGAGCAGTTCTTC. It specifies CSARDSEYNEQFF.

V gene TRBV7-9 combines with J gene TRBJ1-5; 9 positions agree with TRBD1. V lost 5 bases and J lost 2; bases outside the gene matches: 13. CDR3 length: 18 residues. Germline CDR1 and CDR2: SEHNR and FQNEAQ (reference sequence). The CDR3 DNA reads TGTGCCAGCAGCCCCGGACAGGGGTTCCTATCGGGCAATCAGCCCCAGCATTTT. Residues: CASSPGQGFLSGNQPQHF. The full variable domain, completed using reference TRBV7-9 and TRBJ1-5, is DTGVSQNPRHKITKRGQNVTFRCDPISEHNRLYWYRQTLGQGPEFLTYFQNEAQLEKSRLLSDRFSAERPKGSFSTLEIQRTEQGDSAMYLCASSPGQGFLSGNQPQHFGDGTRLSIL.

This clonotype was observed a few times. CDR3 sequence: CASSPVAGLSRAFF. The CDR3 nucleotides read TGTGCCAGCAGCCCCGTAGCAGGGTTAAGTCGAGCTTTCTTT. This chain uses TRBV12-3 or TRBV12-4 with TRBJ1-1; perhaps TRBD1 as D (5 bases). The V and J ends lost 6 bases and 10 bases respectively, with 21 bases between them. CDR3 size: 14 residues.

The V gene is TRBV10-3, the J gene TRBJ2-4; TRBD1 aligns across 9 bases. The V segment lost 5 bases and the J segment 8 bases; nucleotides outside the gene matches: 4. Germline V CDR1 and CDR2: ENHRY, SYGVKD. This CDR3 contains 13 residues. The CDR3 coding sequence is TGTGCCATCAGTTCCCGGACAGGGGACATTCAGTACTTC. It encodes CAISSRTGDIQYF.

The chain uses TRBV4-3 and TRBJ2-2; D perhaps matches TRBD2 (7 bases). The germline gives CDR1 LGHNA, CDR2 YSLEER. Trimming removed 3 bases at V and 0 bases at J, with 17 bases between. CDR3 length equals 18 residues. This CDR3 reads CASSHRSIGGPNTGELFF. The CDR3 region has the DNA TGCGCCAGCAGCCACCGATCTATCGGGGGGCCGAACACCGGGGAGCTGTTTTTT.

CDR3 residues: CAISEGRGNTDTQYF. The CDR3 nucleotides are TGTGCCATCAGTGAAGGCAGGGGTAACACAGATACGCAGTATTTT. The chain couples TRBV10-3 to TRBJ2-3; possible D gene TRBD1, 6 bases. The CDR3 is made up of 15 amino acids. The V gene's germline CDR1 is ENHRY and CDR2 SYGVKD. The V gene lost 3 bases and the J gene lost 2 bases, with 12 bases spanning the gap.

The table lists this clonotype with a few counts. J is TRBJ2-1 and V is TRBV6-1; TRBD1 or TRBD2 may be the D gene (5 bases each). V was clipped by 11 bases and J by 2 bases, with 16 bases between them. The germline CDR1 and CDR2 sequences are MNHNS and SASEGT. The CDR3 is 14 amino acids. CDR3 in DNA: TGTGCCCTTGGGGCCAGCGGACCCTACAATGAGCAGTTCTTC. Translating it yields CALGASGPYNEQFF.

The table lists this clonotype with a few counts. The gene calls are TRBV12-3 or TRBV12-4 and TRBJ2-5; 9 bases align to TRBD1. The CDR3 loop spans 14 amino acids. Trimming removed 5 bases from V and 3 bases from J; junction bases left unmatched: 4. The CDR3 reads CASSTRDREETQYF. For the CDR3, the DNA is TGTGCCAGCAGTACCCGGGACAGGGAAGAGACCCAGTACTTC.

This clonotype was picked up a small number of times. The J gene is TRBJ2-1, the V gene TRBV29-1, with 7 positions matching TRBD1. The J segment lost 4 bases and the V segment lost 2 bases, leaving 11 bases of the junction unmatched. This CDR3 spans 16 amino acids. Germline V gene data show CDR1 as SQVTM and CDR2 as ANQGSEA. CDR3 DNA sequence: TGCAGCGTTGAATCAGGGGGTCGAGGTCGGTACAATGAGCAGTTCTTC. The encoded protein is CSVESGGRGRYNEQFF.

The chain couples TRBV3-1 to TRBJ1-1, with TRBD1 as a possible D gene (5 bases). The germline V and J ends were trimmed by 0 bases and 8 bases, with 16 bases remaining between them. Looked up from germline, CDR1 is LGHDT and CDR2 is YNNKEL (reference sequence). This CDR3 comprises 15 residues. CDR3 sequence reads: CASSQDSSGTAEAFF. CDR3 in DNA: TGTGCCAGCAGCCAAGATAGTTCAGGGACGGCAGAAGCTTTCTTT.

This clonotype was seen only once. The rearrangement links TRBV7-2 to TRBJ2-7; 9 bases line up with TRBD1. The junction had 8 bases not matched to a gene; V was cut back by 5 bases and J by 3 bases. This CDR3 is built from 15 residues. Germline V lookup: CDR1 SGHTA, CDR2 FQGNSA. The CDR3 loop is CASSLTGGHIYEQYF. The CDR3 DNA reads as TGTGCCAGCAGCCTGACAGGGGGACACATCTACGAGCAGTACTTC. Filled out from reference TRBV7-2 and TRBJ2-7, the complete variable domain reads GAGVSQSPSNKVTEKGKDVELRCDPISGHTALYWYRQSLGQGLEFLIYFQGNSAPDKSGLPSDRFSAERTGGSVSTLTIQRTQQEDSAVYLCASSLTGGHIYEQYFGPGTRLTVT.

The chain employs TRBV7-2 and TRBJ2-3, with 7 nucleotides matching TRBD2. This CDR3 comprises 14 residues. Germline V gene lookup returns CDR1 SGHTA and CDR2 FQGNSA. With V trimmed by 5 bases and J by 11 bases, 13 bases remained unmatched. This chain's CDR3 is CASSTGAGIYEQYF. The CDR3 DNA sequence: TGTGCCAGCAGCACAGGAGCGGGGATCTACGAGCAGTATTTT.

This clonotype was seen a handful of times. The V call is TRBV20-1, the J call TRBJ2-7; maybe TRBD1 (5 bases). V was shortened by 0 bases and J by 10 bases, with 19 bases between the two germline ends. In germline, CDR1 is DFQATT, CDR2 SNEGSKA (reference sequence). The CDR3 totals 14 residues. The chain's CDR3 is CSARDGSQFRAQYF. The CDR3 DNA reads as TGCAGTGCTAGAGATGGTTCCCAGTTCAGGGCCCAGTACTTC.

Only a few counts were recorded for this clonotype. The V gene is TRBV7-9, the J gene TRBJ2-4, with 7 bases that match TRBD1. The J call may be faulty, since TRBJ2-7 better matches the DNA end. This CDR3 has 13 amino acids. Germline V gene lookup returns CDR1 SEHNR and CDR2 FQNEAQ (reference sequence). CDR3 coding DNA: TGTGCCACGACAGGGAGTAGCCTTTACGAGCAGTACTTC. Encoded protein: CATTGSSLYEQYF.

This clonotype was recorded a few times. The gene calls are TRBV11-1 and TRBJ2-1; D unclear. The germline gives CDR1 SGHAT, CDR2 FQDESV (reference sequence). Trimming left V 2 bases short and J 0 bases short, with 11 bases between. The CDR3 consists of 16 residues. This CDR3 is CASSLTFHSSYNEQFF. The CDR3 coding sequence is TGTGCCAGCAGCTTAACTTTCCATAGCTCCTACAATGAGCAGTTCTTC.

The chain joins TRBV20-1 to TRBJ2-1; no definite D call. The J call may be wrong; the DNA end is better matched by TRBJ2-7. This CDR3 is built from 13 residues. The germline gives CDR1 DFQATT, CDR2 SNEGSKA (reference sequence). CDR3 region: CSASGQSGREQYF. CDR3 bases: TGCAGTGCTAGTGGTCAGTCCGGTCGCGAGCAGTACTTC.

The sample holds one count of this clonotype. This chain joins TRBV7-9 and TRBJ2-5; 8 bases agree with TRBD2. The J call may be mistaken, given a closer DNA end match to TRBJ2-7. CDR1 is SEHNR, CDR2 FQNEAQ, per germline (reference sequence). This CDR3 comprises 14 residues. The CDR3 sequence: CASSPPGGVYEQYF. The CDR3 DNA sequence: TGTGCCAGCAGCCCCCCGGGGGGGGTCTACGAGCAGTACTTC.